The present entry profiles one T cell receptor beta chain with its context. This clonotype was recorded at least ten times. This receptor's antigen is unknown. No base quality values were provided; no much bigger clone lies one nucleotide off. Surgical brain or tumor specimens were cryofrozen in liquid nitrogen immediately after resection, and peripheral blood cells were collected concurrently. The sample is drawn from a study of glioma-infiltrating T cells (dated by TCRdb to about 2016). The study in broad terms: Low-grade gliomas were WHO grade II oligodendrogliomas or astrocytomas, and glioblastomas were WHO grade IV tumors sampled at initial rather than recurrent diagnosis. Before surgery, glioma patients were given dexamethasone for six or fewer days. Sequencing coverage of about 4- to 11-fold of 750,000 to 1,000,000 peripheral T cells was targeted for blood libraries. Glioma tissue, non-neoplastic brain tissue and matched peripheral blood mononuclear cells were used as sources from which TCR alpha- and beta-chain repertoires were sequenced. To measure how far tissue and blood T-cell populations diverged, each tissue-infiltrating repertoire was compared against the peripheral blood repertoire of the same patient. Three low-grade glioma patients, roughly eight primary glioblastoma patients, and three non-glioma patients who contributed non-neoplastic brain tissue made up the paired cohort.

Including cysteine and phenylalanine, the CDR3 has 12 amino acids. Only the CDR3 portion is preserved as DNA: 36 bases, with reading frame beginning at the first base. Trimming takes 7 bases from V and 1 base from J, and the germline ends sit 9 bases apart. Reading the germline V gene (reference sequence) gives CDR1 DFQATT and CDR2 SNEGSKA. The iRepertoire nested amplicon-rescue multiplex PCR (arm-PCR) platform was used to amplify TCR alpha and beta CDR3 regions from RNA. The input for one-step reverse transcription and amplification was roughly 85-400 ng of tissue mRNA or PBMC total RNA. Following bead purification, Illumina adapters were added through a secondary multiplex PCR, and the libraries were then gel-purified between 200 and 400 bp. Internal 6-nucleotide barcodes were carried by the libraries and were used for demultiplexing. The libraries were sequenced on an Illumina MiSeq using 2x220 or 2x250 nucleotide paired-end reads. In the original analysis: Paired reads were merged using FLASH 1.2.11 and were aligned to the GRCh37 human genome using BWA-MEM, after which TRA and TRB reads were extracted. An IMGT-derived reference of cassette sequences and CDR3 motifs, with pseudogenes included, was used for V and J assignment. Reads were translated in three frames, and productive CDR3s were defined by a C…FGXG motif without stop codons. Unique combinations of V-J cassette pair and CDR3 amino acid sequence were defined as clonotypes. Filtering of reads was based on Hamming distance, with the threshold set by the sequence error rate of each sample in mapped regions. In TCRdb, the public reads were trimmed at Q25 with fastp and aligned with MiXCR, with productive beta chains retained. Rows are combined by CDR3 protein, so each entry shows the most common genes and DNA. TCRdb's processing, not the authors' own work, is the source of the V and J calls. The sample records approximately 400,000 distinct CDR3 sequences, more than 35% of which are singletons. The ten top clones hold approximately 12% of the sample.

The research as a whole found: Group comparisons rested on small numbers: three non-neoplastic, three low-grade glioma and 7 or 8 glioblastoma patients. VJ-independent divergence between tissue and blood was below expectation in non-neoplastic patients but above expectation in all gliomas, especially low-grade gliomas. A signature set of shared blood CDR3 motifs marked patients with low tissue-blood divergence and was depleted in highly divergent patients. Tissue and blood shared very few CDR3 sequences, a result attributed to high CDR3 diversity and limited sampling.

Sequencing used glioma tissue, nonneoplastic brain tissue, or PBMCs (not recorded which). The receptor was derived from a human donor with low-grade glioma or glioblastoma, undergoing nonglioma brain surgery, or in good health (not recorded which). The V and J genes are TRBV20-1 and TRBJ2-3; the D gene is tentatively TRBD1 or TRBD2, each matching 5 bases. The nucleotide sequence is given as TGCAGTGTTGGGACGCGCACAGATACGCAGTATTTT. It translates as CSVGTRTDTQYF.